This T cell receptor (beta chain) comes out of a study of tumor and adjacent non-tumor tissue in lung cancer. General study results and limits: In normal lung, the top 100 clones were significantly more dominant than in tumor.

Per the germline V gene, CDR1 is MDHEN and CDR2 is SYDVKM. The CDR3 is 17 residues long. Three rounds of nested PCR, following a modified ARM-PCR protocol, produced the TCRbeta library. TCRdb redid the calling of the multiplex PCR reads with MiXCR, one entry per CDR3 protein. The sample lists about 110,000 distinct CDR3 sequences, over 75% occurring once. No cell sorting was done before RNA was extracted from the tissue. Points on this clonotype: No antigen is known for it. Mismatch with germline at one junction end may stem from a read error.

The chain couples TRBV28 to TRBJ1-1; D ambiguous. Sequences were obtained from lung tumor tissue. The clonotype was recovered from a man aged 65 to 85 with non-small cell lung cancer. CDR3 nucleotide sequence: TGCGCCAGCAGTATCCGGGAAGGACTCCTCCGTCGCACTGAAGCTTTCTTT. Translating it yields CASSIREGLLRRTEAFF.